This T cell receptor beta chain was obtained from a study of OX40 agonist ivuxolimab in advanced cancers. Across the whole study: A partial response was reached by three patients: one with hepatocellular carcinoma and two with cutaneous melanoma. Study results and caveats: Researchers did not determine the expanded peripheral T cells' antigen specificity.

Some clones are missing from TCRdb's copy, which holds only in-frame ones; the method was immunoSEQ multiplex PCR. Among around 76,000 clones listed, approximately 86% were seen once. The CDR3 consists of 11 residues. Note on this clone: No antigen is known for it.

This TCR was recovered from an adult with an advanced solid tumor such as melanoma, head and neck, liver or kidney cancer. The specimen comprised CD4+ or CD8+ T cells sorted from blood, sampled in a trial of the OX40 agonist ivuxolimab. The genes are TRBV21-1 and TRBJ1-5. TRBV21-1 is a known pseudogene. CDR3 protein: CASSKATTQHF. The CDR3, as DNA: TGTGCCAGCAGCAAAGCTACGACCCAGCATTTT.